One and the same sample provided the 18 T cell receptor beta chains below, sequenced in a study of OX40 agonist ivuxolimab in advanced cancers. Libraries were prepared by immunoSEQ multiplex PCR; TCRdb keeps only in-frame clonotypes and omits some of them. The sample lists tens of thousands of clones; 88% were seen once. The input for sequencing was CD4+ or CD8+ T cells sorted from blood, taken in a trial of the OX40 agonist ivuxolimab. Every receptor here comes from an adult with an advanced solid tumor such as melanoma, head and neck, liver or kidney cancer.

The CDR3 bases are TGTGCCAGCAGCTCTAGGACAGGGGCGAGCTATGGCTACACCTTC. This translates into CASSSRTGASYGYTF. This chain uses TRBV9 with TRBJ1-2; 9 nucleotides line up with TRBD1. Germline assignment: CDR1 SGDLS and CDR2 YYNGEE. V was pared by 4 bases and J by 4 bases, with 8 bases of the junction left unmatched. This CDR3 contains 15 residues. The entire variable domain, with the rest obtained from reference TRBV9 and TRBJ1-2, is as follows: DSGVTQTPKHLITATGQRVTLRCSPRSGDLSVYWYQQSLDQGLQFLIQYYNGEERAKGNILERFSAQQFPDLHSELNLSSLELGDSALYFCASSSRTGASYGYTFGSGTRLTVV.

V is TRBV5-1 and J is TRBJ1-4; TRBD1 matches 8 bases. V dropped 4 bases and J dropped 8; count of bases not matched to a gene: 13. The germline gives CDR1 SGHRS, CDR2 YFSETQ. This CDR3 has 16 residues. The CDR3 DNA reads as TGCGCCAGCAGCCCGGAACCAGGGGGCGCGGGGGAAAAACTGTTTTTT. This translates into CASSPEPGGAGEKLFF.

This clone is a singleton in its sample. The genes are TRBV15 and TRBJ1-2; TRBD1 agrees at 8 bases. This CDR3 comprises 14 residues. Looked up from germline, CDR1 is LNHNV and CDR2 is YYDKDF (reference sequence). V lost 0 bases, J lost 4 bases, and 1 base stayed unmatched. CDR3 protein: CATSREQGVYGYTF. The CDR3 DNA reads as TGTGCCACCAGCAGAGAACAGGGGGTCTATGGCTACACCTTC.

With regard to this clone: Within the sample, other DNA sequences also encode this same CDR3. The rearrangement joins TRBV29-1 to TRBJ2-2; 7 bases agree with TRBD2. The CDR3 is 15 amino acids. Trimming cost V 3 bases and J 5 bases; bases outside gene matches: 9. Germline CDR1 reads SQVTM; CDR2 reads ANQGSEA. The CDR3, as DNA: TGCAGCGTTGAGGGAGGGCGGGGGAGGACCGGGGAGCTGTTTTTT. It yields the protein CSVEGGRGRTGELFF.

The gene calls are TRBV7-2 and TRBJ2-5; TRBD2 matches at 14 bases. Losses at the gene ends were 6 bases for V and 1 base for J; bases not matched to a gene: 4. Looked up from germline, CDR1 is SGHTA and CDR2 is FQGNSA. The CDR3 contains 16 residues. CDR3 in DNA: TGTGCCAGCAGTTCCGGGACTAGCGGGAGCCAAGAGACCCAGTACTTC. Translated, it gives CASSSGTSGSQETQYF.

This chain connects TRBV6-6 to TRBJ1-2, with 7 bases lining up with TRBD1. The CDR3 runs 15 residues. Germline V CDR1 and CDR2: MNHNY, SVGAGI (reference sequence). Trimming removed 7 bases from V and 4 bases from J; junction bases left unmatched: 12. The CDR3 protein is CASTHSGGQSYGYTF. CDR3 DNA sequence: TGTGCCAGCACACATTCGGGGGGACAGAGCTATGGCTACACCTTC.

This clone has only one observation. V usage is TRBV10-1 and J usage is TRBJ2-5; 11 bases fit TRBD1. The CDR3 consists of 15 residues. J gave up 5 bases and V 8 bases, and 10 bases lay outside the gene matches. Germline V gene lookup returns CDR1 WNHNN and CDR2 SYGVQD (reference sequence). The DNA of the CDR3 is TGCGCCAGCGGTACCGGGACAGGGGGACTTGAGACCCAGTACTTC. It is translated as CASGTGTGGLETQYF.

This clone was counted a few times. CDR3 loop: CASSPGTGTGATEAFF. DNA for the CDR3: TGTGCCAGCAGCCCTGGAACCGGGACAGGGGCCACTGAAGCTTTCTTT. The chain combines TRBV11-3 with TRBJ1-1, with 10 positions matching TRBD1. Per germline, CDR1 SGHNT and CDR2 YENEEA. CDR3 length: 16 residues. V dropped 5 bases and J dropped 4; count of bases not matched to a gene: 10. The full variable domain, with the rest looked up from reference TRBV11-3 and TRBJ1-1, is EAGVVQSPRYKIIEKKQPVAFWCNPISGHNTLYWYLQNLGQGPELLIRYENEEAVDDSQLPKDRFSAERLKGVDSTLKIQPAELGDSAVYLCASSPGTGTGATEAFFGQGTRLTVV.

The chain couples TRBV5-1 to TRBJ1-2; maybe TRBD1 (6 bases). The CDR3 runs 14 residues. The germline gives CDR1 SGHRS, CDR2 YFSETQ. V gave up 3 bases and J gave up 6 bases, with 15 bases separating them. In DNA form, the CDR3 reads TGCGCCAGCAGCTGGGGGACAAGGGGCGATGGCTACACCTTC. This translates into CASSWGTRGDGYTF.

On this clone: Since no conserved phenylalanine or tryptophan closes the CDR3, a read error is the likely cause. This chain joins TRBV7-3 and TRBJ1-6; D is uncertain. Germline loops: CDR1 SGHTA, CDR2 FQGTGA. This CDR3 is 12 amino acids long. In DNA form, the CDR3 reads TGTGGGCCAGCTCCGCGGGGTTCACCCCTCCACCTT. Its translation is CGPAPRGSPLHL.

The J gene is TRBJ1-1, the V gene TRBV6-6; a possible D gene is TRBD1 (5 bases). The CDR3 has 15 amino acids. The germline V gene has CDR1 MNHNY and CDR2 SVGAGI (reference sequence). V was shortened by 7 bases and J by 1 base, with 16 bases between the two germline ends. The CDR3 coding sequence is TGTGCCAGCACCTACGGAGGGGTTCCGAACACTGAAGCTTTCTTT. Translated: CASTYGGVPNTEAFF.

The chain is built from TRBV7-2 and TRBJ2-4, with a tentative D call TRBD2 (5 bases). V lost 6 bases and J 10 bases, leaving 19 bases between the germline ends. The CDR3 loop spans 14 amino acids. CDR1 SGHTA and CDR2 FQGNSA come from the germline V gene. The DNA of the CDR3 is TGTGCCAGCAGTCAACCTGACGGGGTCTTAATTCAGTACTTC. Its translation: CASSQPDGVLIQYF. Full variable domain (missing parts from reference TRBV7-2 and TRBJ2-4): GAGVSQSPSNKVTEKGKDVELRCDPISGHTALYWYRQSLGQGLEFLIYFQGNSAPDKSGLPSDRFSAERTGGSVSTLTIQRTQQEDSAVYLCASSQPDGVLIQYFGAGTRLSVL.

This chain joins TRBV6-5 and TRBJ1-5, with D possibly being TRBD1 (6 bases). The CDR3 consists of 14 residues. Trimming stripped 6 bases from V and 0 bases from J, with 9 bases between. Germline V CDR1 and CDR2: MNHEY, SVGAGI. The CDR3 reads CASRYRDSNQPQHF. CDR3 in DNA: TGTGCCAGCAGGTACAGGGATAGCAATCAGCCCCAGCATTTT.

For the CDR3, the DNA is TGTGCCAGCAGCCCCCGGGACAGCGCCCCGGCTGACACCTTC. Protein: CASSPRDSAPADTF. The chain carries TRBV6-6 and TRBJ1-2; TRBD1 matches 7 bases. The CDR3 covers 14 residues. Germline lookup yields CDR1 MNHNY and CDR2 SVGAGI (reference sequence). The V and J ends lost 6 bases and 12 bases, in that order; junction bases with no gene match: 16.

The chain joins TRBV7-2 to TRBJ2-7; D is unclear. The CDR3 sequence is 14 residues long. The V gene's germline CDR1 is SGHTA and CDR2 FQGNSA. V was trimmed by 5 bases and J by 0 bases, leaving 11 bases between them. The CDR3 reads CASSRGPVSYEQYF. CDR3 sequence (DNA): TGTGCCAGCAGCCGTGGGCCAGTCTCCTACGAGCAGTACTTC.

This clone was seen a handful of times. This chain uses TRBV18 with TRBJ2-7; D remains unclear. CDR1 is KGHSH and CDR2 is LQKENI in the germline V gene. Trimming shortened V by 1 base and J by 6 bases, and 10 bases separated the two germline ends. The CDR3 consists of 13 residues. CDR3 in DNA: TGTGCCAGCTCACCACTTTCCCGAGGCGAGCAGTACTTC. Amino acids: CASSPLSRGEQYF.

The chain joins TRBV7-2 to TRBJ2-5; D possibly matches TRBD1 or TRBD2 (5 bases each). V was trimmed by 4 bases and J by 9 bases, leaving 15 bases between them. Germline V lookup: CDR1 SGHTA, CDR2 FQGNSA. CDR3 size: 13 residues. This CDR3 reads CASSSGALAAQYF. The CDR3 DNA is TGTGCCAGCAGCTCCGGGGCGCTGGCGGCCCAGTACTTC. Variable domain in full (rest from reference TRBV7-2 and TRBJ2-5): GAGVSQSPSNKVTEKGKDVELRCDPISGHTALYWYRQSLGQGLEFLIYFQGNSAPDKSGLPSDRFSAERTGGSVSTLTIQRTQQEDSAVYLCASSSGALAAQYFGPGTRLLVL.

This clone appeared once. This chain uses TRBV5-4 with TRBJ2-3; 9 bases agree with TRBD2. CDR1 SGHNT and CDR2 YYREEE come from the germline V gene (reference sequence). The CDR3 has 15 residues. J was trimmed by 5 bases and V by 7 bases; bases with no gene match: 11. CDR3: CASVTGGGAIDTQYF. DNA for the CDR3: TGTGCCAGCGTGACAGGCGGGGGGGCCATAGATACGCAGTATTTT.